This TCR beta chain originates from a study of control samples from healthy donors and cancer patients. Here immunoSEQ multiplex PCR was the method, and the copy in TCRdb shows in-frame clones only, minus some. The table records about 110,000 clones, around 80% of them present only once. Germline lookup yields CDR1 SGHNT and CDR2 YENEEA. The CDR3 length is 14 residues. After removal of 5 bases from V and 5 bases from J, the junction contained 4 bases not matched to a gene. This clone came up once. This clonotype was obtained from a man in his late teens or twenties in good health. The specimen sequenced was blood. The chain uses TRBV11-3 and TRBJ2-2, with 8 bases identical to TRBD1. The CDR3, as DNA: TGTGCCAGCAGCCCGACAGGGGTGACCGGGGAGCTGTTTTTT. Encoded protein: CASSPTGVTGELFF.